What follows describes a single T cell receptor beta chain. Antigen: not known. Trimming removed 6 bases from V and 6 bases from J; junction bases left unmatched: 8. The CDR3 is 14 amino acids. Germline CDR1 reads MNHEY; CDR2 reads SVGAGI. The table came from immunoSEQ multiplex PCR; TCRdb's copy has only in-frame clones and leaves some out. The sample includes 26,000 or so clones, about four fifths seen only once; the top ten take around 16%. The data originate from a study of vaccination effects on CD4 cells after COVID-19. Overall study context: Samples came 142 and 148 days after COVID-19 diagnosis, before vaccination.

Sequencing followed a ViraFEST assay step that expanded antigen-specific CD4+ T cells with viral peptide pools. Subsequent to 10 days of culture, CD4+ T cells were isolated. This person caught SARS-CoV-2 sometime from March to December 2020, and PCR testing confirmed the infection. Supplemented with around 9.6 IU/ml IL-2 and 10 ug/ml peptides, a few million PBMC per well were kept in culture. Findings of the study overall: By a late point after vaccination, infection- and vaccine-induced clones had shrunk markedly through clonal contraction. In people who had recovered, most post-vaccine spike-reactive clones were new vaccine-induced clones.

The sequencing used CD4+ T cells from PBMCs cultured with HCoV-NL63 spike peptides, collected before COVID-19 vaccination. This clonotype originated in a human donor who had a prior SARS-CoV-2 infection. The rearrangement uses TRBV6-5 and TRBJ2-3; 8 nucleotides align to TRBD1. This CDR3 reads CASSQRQGSDTQYF. DNA of the CDR3: TGTGCCAGCAGCCAGAGACAGGGGTCGGATACGCAGTATTTT.